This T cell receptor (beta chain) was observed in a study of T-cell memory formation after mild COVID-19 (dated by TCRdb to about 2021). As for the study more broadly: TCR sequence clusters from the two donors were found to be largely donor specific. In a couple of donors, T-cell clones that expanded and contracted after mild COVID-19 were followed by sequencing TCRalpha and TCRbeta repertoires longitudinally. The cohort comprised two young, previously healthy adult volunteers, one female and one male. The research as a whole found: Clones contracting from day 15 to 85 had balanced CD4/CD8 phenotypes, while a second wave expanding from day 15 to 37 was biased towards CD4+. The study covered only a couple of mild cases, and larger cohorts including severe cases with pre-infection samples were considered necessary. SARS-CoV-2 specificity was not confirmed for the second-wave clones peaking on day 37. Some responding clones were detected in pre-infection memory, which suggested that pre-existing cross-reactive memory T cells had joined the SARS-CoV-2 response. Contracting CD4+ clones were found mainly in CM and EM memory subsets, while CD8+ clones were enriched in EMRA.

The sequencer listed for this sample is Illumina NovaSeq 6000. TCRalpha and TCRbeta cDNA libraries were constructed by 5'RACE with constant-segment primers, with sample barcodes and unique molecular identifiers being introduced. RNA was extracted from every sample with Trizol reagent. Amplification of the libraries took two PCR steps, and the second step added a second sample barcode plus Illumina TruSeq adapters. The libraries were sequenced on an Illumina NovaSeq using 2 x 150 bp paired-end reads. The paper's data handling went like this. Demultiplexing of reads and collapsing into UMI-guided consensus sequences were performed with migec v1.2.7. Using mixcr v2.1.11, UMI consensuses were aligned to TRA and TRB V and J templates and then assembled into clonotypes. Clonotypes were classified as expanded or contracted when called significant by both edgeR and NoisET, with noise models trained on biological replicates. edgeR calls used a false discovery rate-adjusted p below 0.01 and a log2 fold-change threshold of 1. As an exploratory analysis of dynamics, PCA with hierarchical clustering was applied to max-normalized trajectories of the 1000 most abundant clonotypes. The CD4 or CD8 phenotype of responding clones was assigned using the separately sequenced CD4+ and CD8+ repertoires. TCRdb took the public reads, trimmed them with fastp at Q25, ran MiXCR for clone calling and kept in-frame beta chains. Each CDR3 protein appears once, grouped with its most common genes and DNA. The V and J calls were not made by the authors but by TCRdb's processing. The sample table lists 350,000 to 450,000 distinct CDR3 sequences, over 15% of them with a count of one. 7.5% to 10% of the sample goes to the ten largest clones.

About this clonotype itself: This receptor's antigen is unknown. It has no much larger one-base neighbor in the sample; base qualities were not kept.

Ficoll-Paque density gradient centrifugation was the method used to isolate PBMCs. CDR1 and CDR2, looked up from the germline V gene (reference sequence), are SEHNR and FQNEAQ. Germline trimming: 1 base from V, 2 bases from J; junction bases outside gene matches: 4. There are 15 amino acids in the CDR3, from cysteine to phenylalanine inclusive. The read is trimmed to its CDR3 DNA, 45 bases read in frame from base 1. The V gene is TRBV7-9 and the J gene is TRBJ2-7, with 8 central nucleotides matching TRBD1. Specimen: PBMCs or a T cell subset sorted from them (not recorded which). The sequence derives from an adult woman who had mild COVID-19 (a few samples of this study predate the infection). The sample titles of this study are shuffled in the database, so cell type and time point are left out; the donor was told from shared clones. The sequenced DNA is TGTGCCAGCAGCTTAGTTTGGACAGGGACCTACGAGCAGTACTTC. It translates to CASSLVWTGTYEQYF.